This T cell receptor (beta chain) was identified during a study of cytomegalovirus exposure and HLA in healthy donors. For the study at large: Earlier results showed 120 million or so unique TCR beta sequences derived from about 179 million T cells.

About this clone itself: Its antigen is unidentified.

The PCR employed 60 Vbeta primers together with 13 Jbeta primers. Per the authors' pipeline: As a later analysis found, there were around 86 million unique TCR beta chains, of which roughly 11 million were shared. Profiling relied on immunoSEQ multiplex PCR, and the TCRdb table lists in-frame clones only, not all of them. The D gene and trimming were derived from the DNA, and the V and J assignments and clone size from that table. The sample lists 60,000 to 70,000 clones; roughly 78% were seen once. V gave up 5 bases and J gave up 6 bases; unmatched junction bases: 7. CDR3 length: 13 amino acids. CDR1 and CDR2 (germline): SGHRS, YFSETQ. Samples came from healthy bone marrow donors. The study, taken as a whole, reports: Presence/absence analysis assumed near-uniform sequencing depth across donors.

The chain is built from TRBV5-1 and TRBJ2-7; 8 bases map to TRBD1. This clonotype originated in a man aged 35 to 55 in good health and CMV-seronegative. The sample consisted of PBMCs. The chain's CDR3 is CASRGAGGCEQYF. CDR3 coding DNA: TGCGCCAGCAGGGGAGCAGGGGGCTGCGAGCAGTACTTC.